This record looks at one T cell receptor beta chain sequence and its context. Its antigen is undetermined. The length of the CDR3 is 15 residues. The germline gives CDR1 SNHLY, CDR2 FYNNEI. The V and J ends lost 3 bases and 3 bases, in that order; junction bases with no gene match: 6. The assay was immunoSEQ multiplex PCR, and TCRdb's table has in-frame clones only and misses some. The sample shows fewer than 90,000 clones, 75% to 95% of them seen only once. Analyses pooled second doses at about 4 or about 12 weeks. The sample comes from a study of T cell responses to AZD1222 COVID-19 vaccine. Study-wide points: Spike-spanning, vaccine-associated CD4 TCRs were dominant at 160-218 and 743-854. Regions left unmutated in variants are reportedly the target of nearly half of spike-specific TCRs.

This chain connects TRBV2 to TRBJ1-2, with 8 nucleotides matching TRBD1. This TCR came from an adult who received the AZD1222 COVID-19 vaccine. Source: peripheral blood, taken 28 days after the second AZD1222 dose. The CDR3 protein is CASSDLDREDYGYTF. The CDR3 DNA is TGTGCCAGCAGTGATTTGGACAGGGAGGACTATGGCTACACCTTC.